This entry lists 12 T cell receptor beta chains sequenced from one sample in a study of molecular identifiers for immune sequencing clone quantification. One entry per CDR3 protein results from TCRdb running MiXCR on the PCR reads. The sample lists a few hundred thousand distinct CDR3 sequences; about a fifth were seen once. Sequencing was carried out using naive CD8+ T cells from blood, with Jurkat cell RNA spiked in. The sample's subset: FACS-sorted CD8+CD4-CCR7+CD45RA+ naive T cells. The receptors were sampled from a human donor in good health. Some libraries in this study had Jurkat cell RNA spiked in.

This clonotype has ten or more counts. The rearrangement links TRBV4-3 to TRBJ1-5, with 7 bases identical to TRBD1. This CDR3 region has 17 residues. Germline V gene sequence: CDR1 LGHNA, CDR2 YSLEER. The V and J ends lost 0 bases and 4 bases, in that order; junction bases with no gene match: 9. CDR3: CASSQDLVNRGNQPQHF. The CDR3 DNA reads TGCGCCAGCAGCCAAGATCTTGTGAACAGGGGTAATCAGCCCCAGCATTTT.

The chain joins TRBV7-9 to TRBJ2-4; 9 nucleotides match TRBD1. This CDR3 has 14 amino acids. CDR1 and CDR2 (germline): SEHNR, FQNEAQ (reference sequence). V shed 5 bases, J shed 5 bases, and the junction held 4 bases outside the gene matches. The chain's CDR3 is CASSNRDRENIQYF. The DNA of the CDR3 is TGTGCCAGCAGCAACCGGGACAGGGAAAACATTCAGTACTTC.

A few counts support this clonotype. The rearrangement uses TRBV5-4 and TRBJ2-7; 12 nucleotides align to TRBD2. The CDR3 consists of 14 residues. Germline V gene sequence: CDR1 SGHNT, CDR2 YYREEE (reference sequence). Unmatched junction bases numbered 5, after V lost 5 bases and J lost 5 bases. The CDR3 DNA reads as TGTGCCAGCAGTCTAGCGGGAGGGACCGACGAGCAGTACTTC. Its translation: CASSLAGGTDEQYF.

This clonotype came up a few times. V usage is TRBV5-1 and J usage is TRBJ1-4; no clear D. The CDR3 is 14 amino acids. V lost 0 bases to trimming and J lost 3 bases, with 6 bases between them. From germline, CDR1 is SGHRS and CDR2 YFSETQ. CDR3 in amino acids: CASSLEAPNEKLFF. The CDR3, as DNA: TGCGCCAGCAGCTTGGAGGCTCCTAATGAAAAACTGTTTTTT.

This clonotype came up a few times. The CDR3 nucleotides read TGCGCCAGCAGCCAAGATGGGGGGGGCGTTAATTCACCCCTCCACTTT. This encodes CASSQDGGGVNSPLHF. The chain carries TRBV4-1 and TRBJ1-6, with D perhaps TRBD1 (6 bases). The CDR3 length is 16 residues. In germline, CDR1 is MGHRA, CDR2 YSYEKL. Trimming cost V 0 bases and J 6 bases, with 12 bases left between them.

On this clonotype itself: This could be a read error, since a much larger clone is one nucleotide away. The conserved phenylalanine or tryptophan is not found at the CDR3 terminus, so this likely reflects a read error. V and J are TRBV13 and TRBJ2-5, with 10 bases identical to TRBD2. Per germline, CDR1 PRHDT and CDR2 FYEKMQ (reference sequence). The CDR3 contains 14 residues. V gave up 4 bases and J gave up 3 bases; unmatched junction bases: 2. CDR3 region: CASSSSGREETQYV. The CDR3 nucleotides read TGTGCCAGCAGCTCAAGCGGGAGGGAAGAGACCCAGTACGTC.

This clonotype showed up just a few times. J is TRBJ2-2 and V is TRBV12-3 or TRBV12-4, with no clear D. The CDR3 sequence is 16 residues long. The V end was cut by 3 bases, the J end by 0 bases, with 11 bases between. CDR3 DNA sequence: TGTGCCAGCAGTTTTTGGGAAGGCTCGAACACCGGGGAGCTGTTTTTT. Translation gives CASSFWEGSNTGELFF.

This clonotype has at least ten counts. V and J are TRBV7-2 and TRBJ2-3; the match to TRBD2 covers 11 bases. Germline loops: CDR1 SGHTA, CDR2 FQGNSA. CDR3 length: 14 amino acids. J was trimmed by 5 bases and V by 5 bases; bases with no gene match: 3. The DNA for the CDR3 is TGTGCCAGCAGCAGTGGACTAGCGGGAGATACGCAGTATTTT. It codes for CASSSGLAGDTQYF.

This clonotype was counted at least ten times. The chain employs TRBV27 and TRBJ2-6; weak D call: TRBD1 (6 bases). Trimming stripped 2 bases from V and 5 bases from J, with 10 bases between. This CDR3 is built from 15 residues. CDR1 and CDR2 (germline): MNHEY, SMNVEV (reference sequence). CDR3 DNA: TGTGCCAGCAGTTTAAAAGGGGGATGGGCCAACGTCCTGACTTTC. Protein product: CASSLKGGWANVLTF.

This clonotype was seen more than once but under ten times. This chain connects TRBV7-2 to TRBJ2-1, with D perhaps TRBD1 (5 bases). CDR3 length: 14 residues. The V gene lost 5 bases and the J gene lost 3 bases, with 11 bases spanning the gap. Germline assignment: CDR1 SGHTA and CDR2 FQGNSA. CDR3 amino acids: CASSQGHGYNEQFF. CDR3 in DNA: TGTGCCAGCAGCCAGGGCCACGGCTACAATGAGCAGTTCTTC.

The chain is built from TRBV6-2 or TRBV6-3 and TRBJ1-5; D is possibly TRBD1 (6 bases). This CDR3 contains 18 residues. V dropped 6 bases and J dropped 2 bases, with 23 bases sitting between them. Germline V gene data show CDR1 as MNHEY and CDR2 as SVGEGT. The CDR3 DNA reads TGTGCCAGCAGAAGTATATTTATGGGGGCTAGAGGCAATCAGCCCCAGCATTTT. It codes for CASRSIFMGARGNQPQHF.

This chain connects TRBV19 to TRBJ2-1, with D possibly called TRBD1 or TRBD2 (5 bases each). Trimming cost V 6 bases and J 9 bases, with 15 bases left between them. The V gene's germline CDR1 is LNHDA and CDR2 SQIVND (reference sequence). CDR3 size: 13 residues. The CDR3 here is CASSQTPGREQFF. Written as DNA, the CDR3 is TGTGCCAGTAGCCAGACTCCGGGACGTGAGCAGTTCTTC.